Each of the 21 T cell receptor beta chains below was sequenced from the same sample in a study of cytomegalovirus exposure and HLA in healthy donors. This PCR relied on a set of 60 Vbeta primers and 13 Jbeta primers. Sequencing used immunoSEQ multiplex PCR; TCRdb keeps in-frame clones, though not all of them. The data hold roughly 140,000 clones, with 72% observed a single time. Input material: PBMCs. The receptors here all came from a middle-aged man in good health and CMV-seronegative.

This clone was found once. V usage is TRBV5-6 and J usage is TRBJ1-1, with D perhaps TRBD1 (5 bases). Germline-derived CDR1 and CDR2 are SGHDT and YYEEEE. The CDR3 contains 14 residues. The V end lost 2 bases, the J end lost 4 bases, and 12 bases lay between the germline ends. The CDR3 loop is CASSLIQGVTEAFF. CDR3 nucleotides: TGTGCCAGCAGCTTAATCCAGGGTGTCACTGAAGCTTTCTTT. Based on the CDR3 plus reference TRBV5-6 and TRBJ1-1, the full variable domain is DAGVTQSPTHLIKTRGQQVTLRCSPKSGHDTVSWYQQALGQGPQFIFQYYEEEERQRGNFPDRFSGHQFPNYSSELNVNALLLGDSALYLCASSLIQGVTEAFFGQGTRLTVV.

This sequence joins TRBV18 and TRBJ2-7; TRBD1 matches 7 bases. Per germline, CDR1 KGHSH and CDR2 LQKENI. The CDR3 totals 14 residues. The ends lost 4 bases at V and 2 bases at J; junction bases unmatched: 5. CDR3 DNA sequence: TGTGCCAGCTCACAGCGACAGGGCACCTACGAGCAGTACTTC. Its translation is CASSQRQGTYEQYF.

The sample holds a few counts of this clone. This chain connects TRBV5-6 to TRBJ2-3; D not certain. The germline V gene has CDR1 SGHDT and CDR2 YYEEEE. This CDR3 is 16 amino acids long. V dropped 0 bases and J dropped 0 bases, with 11 bases sitting between them. For the CDR3, the DNA is TGTGCCAGCAGCTTGGTACCCAGGTATAGCACAGATACGCAGTATTTT. It codes for CASSLVPRYSTDTQYF.

J is TRBJ2-1 and V is TRBV12-1; the tabulated D call, TRBD2, remains unverified against the DNA. TRBV12-1 is tagged as a pseudogene. The CDR3 is 15 residues long. CDR3 in DNA: TGTGCCAGCAGCTTTGGGCTAGCGGCCTACAATGAGCAGTTCTTC. Translated: CASSFGLAAYNEQFF.

This clone was observed a handful of times. The J gene is TRBJ1-2, the V gene TRBV2; TRBD1 might be the D (5 bases). The V end lost 3 bases, the J end lost 4 bases, and 18 bases lay between the germline ends. Germline V gene sequence: CDR1 SNHLY, CDR2 FYNNEI. The CDR3 is made up of 16 amino acids. CDR3 DNA sequence: TGTGCCAGCAGTGACCCTGTTAGACAGCTCCTCTATGGCTACACCTTC. The encoded protein is CASSDPVRQLLYGYTF. The variable domain in full, with the rest retrieved from reference TRBV2 and TRBJ1-2, is EPEVTQTPSHQVTQMGQEVILRCVPISNHLYFYWYRQILGQKVEFLVSFYNNEISEKSEIFDDQFSVERPDGSNFTLKIRSTKLEDSAMYFCASSDPVRQLLYGYTFGSGTRLTVV.

The chain joins TRBV20-1 to TRBJ1-1; D gene ambiguous. Germline V gives CDR1 DFQATT, CDR2 SNEGSKA (reference sequence). V dropped 6 bases and J dropped 11 bases, with 13 bases sitting between them. The CDR3 extends over 10 amino acids. The CDR3 reads CSASTQTAFF. The CDR3 DNA follows: TGCAGTGCCTCGACACAAACGGCTTTCTTT.

This clone has more than one count but fewer than ten. The gene calls are TRBV25-1 and TRBJ2-4, with D possibly being TRBD1 (5 bases). The CDR3 is 14 amino acids. Trimming took off 1 base at V and 6 bases at J, with 10 bases between the two ends. Per germline, CDR1 MGHDK and CDR2 SYGVNS. As DNA, the CDR3 is TGTGCCAGCAGTGAATCCCAGGGAATAAACATTCAGTACTTC. Its translation: CASSESQGINIQYF.

The V call is TRBV5-1, the J call TRBJ1-1; D is possibly TRBD1 (5 bases). With 0 bases removed from V and 3 bases from J, the gap between germline ends came to 9 bases. Germline V gene sequence: CDR1 SGHRS, CDR2 YFSETQ. This CDR3 spans 14 amino acids. The DNA of the CDR3 is TGCGCCAGCAGCTTGGCGCCGGGGGACACTGAAGCTTTCTTT. Translating it yields CASSLAPGDTEAFF.

The V call is TRBV28, the J call TRBJ1-2; D possibly corresponds to TRBD1 (5 bases). V shed 2 bases and J shed 2 bases, with 9 bases lying between them. The length of the CDR3 is 14 residues. Germline lookup yields CDR1 MDHEN and CDR2 SYDVKM. CDR3 residues: CASSLVTGNYGYTF. CDR3 nucleotide sequence: TGTGCCAGCAGTTTAGTTACAGGAAACTATGGCTACACCTTC.

This clone was seen only a few times. V and J are TRBV7-8 and TRBJ1-3, with D hard to call. The CDR3 totals 15 residues. Trimming took off 2 bases at V and 0 bases at J, with 8 bases between the two ends. Germline-derived CDR1 and CDR2 are SGHVS and FQNEAQ. CDR3 loop: CASSLSAGSGNTIYF. The CDR3 DNA reads as TGTGCCAGCAGCTTATCGGCAGGCTCTGGAAACACCATATATTTT.

This clone was detected only a few times. The chain links TRBV29-1 to TRBJ2-7; a weak D match, TRBD2 (6 bases). There are 15 residues in the CDR3. Germline CDR1 reads SQVTM; CDR2 reads ANQGSEA. V was cut by 4 bases and J by 2 bases, with 18 bases left in between. CDR3 sequence reads: CSVGDPGLLTYEQYF. DNA for the CDR3: TGCAGCGTTGGGGACCCGGGACTCCTCACCTACGAGCAGTACTTC.

J is TRBJ1-2 and V is TRBV6-6; 8 nucleotides line up with TRBD1. Trimming took 0 bases from V and 7 from J; bases not matched to a gene: 7. The length of the CDR3 is 15 residues. The germline V gene has CDR1 MNHNY and CDR2 SVGAGI (reference sequence). This chain's CDR3 is CASSYSATGGCGYTF. CDR3 in DNA: TGTGCCAGCAGTTACTCGGCTACAGGGGGATGTGGCTACACCTTC.

The chain joins TRBV5-6 to TRBJ2-3; the D gene is possibly TRBD2 (6 bases). The length of the CDR3 is 13 residues. In germline, CDR1 is SGHDT, CDR2 YYEEEE. Trimming took 4 bases from V and 6 from J, leaving 12 bases between them. This CDR3 reads CASSHPGLDTQYF. The CDR3 nucleotides read TGTGCCAGCAGCCACCCGGGACTGGATACGCAGTATTTT.

This chain joins TRBV5-1 and TRBJ2-7; the D gene is possibly TRBD1 (6 bases). The CDR3 length is 14 residues. V gave up 4 bases and J gave up 0 bases, with 11 bases separating them. Germline V gene sequence: CDR1 SGHRS, CDR2 YFSETQ. This CDR3 reads CASSRRTVSYEQYF. In DNA, the CDR3 is TGCGCCAGCAGCCGGAGGACAGTCTCCTACGAGCAGTACTTC.

This clone was seen a single time. The chain recombines TRBV2 with TRBJ2-2, with D maybe TRBD2 (6 bases). The CDR3 totals 14 residues. Germline assignment: CDR1 SNHLY and CDR2 FYNNEI. The germline V and J ends were trimmed by 4 bases and 4 bases, with 10 bases remaining between them. CDR3 protein: CASSVEGPTGELFF. In DNA, the CDR3 is TGTGCCAGCAGTGTGGAGGGCCCCACCGGGGAGCTGTTTTTT. Together with reference TRBV2 and TRBJ2-2, the CDR3 gives the full variable domain: EPEVTQTPSHQVTQMGQEVILRCVPISNHLYFYWYRQILGQKVEFLVSFYNNEISEKSEIFDDQFSVERPDGSNFTLKIRSTKLEDSAMYFCASSVEGPTGELFFGEGSRLTVL.

The chain recombines TRBV5-1 with TRBJ1-2, with a weak D call TRBD1 (5 bases). V lost 4 bases and J 5 bases, leaving 12 bases between the germline ends. Germline V gene sequence: CDR1 SGHRS, CDR2 YFSETQ. The CDR3 sequence is 13 residues long. This CDR3 reads CASSGSTGYGYTF. Written as DNA, the CDR3 is TGCGCCAGCAGCGGTTCCACAGGTTATGGCTACACCTTC.

V gene TRBV10-1 combines with J gene TRBJ2-1; D is perhaps TRBD2 (5 bases). Germline-derived CDR1 and CDR2 are WNHNN and SYGVQD (reference sequence). V shed 5 bases and J shed 10 bases, with 18 bases lying between them. This CDR3 has 14 amino acids. The CDR3 here is CASSTGSSLREQFF. CDR3 nucleotides: TGCGCCAGCAGTACGGGATCTAGCCTGAGGGAGCAGTTCTTC.

The chain uses TRBV28 and TRBJ2-1; 8 bases map to TRBD2. With 6 bases clipped from V and 4 bases from J, the junction kept 8 bases outside the gene matches. The CDR3 totals 15 residues. Germline V gives CDR1 MDHEN, CDR2 SYDVKM. CDR3: CASRTAGVRYNEQFF. CDR3 DNA sequence: TGTGCCAGCAGGACAGCGGGAGTACGTTACAATGAGCAGTTCTTC.

The chain links TRBV7-3 to TRBJ1-1; D possibly corresponds to TRBD1 (6 bases). Trimming pared 5 bases from V and 1 base from J, leaving 11 bases between. Germline V CDR1 and CDR2: SGHTA, FQGTGA. CDR3 size: 14 residues. The CDR3: CASSPTGSNTEAFF. CDR3 DNA sequence: TGTGCCAGCAGCCCGACAGGTTCGAACACTGAAGCTTTCTTT.

This chain connects TRBV9 to TRBJ1-5; D possibly corresponds to TRBD1 (5 bases). Germline loops: CDR1 SGDLS, CDR2 YYNGEE. Trimming stripped 0 bases from V and 1 base from J, with 8 bases between. This CDR3 spans 15 amino acids. The CDR3 coding sequence is TGTGCCAGCAGCGTAGATCCAGGGAGCAATCAGCCCCAGCATTTT. Amino acids: CASSVDPGSNQPQHF.

This clone has more than one count but fewer than ten. The gene calls are TRBV7-7 and TRBJ2-5; 9 nucleotides agree with TRBD2. The trim removed 3 bases at V and 5 bases at J, leaving 13 bases unmatched. CDR3 length: 17 amino acids. Germline loops: CDR1 SSHAT, CDR2 FNYEAQ (reference sequence). The CDR3, as DNA: TGTGCCAGCAGCTTGACCATTAGCGGGGGCACCAGGGAGACCCAGTACTTC. This translates into CASSLTISGGTRETQYF.